The rows below give T cell receptor beta chains drawn from one sample of a study of Graves' ophthalmopathy and Graves' hyperthyroidism. In TCRdb, the multiplex PCR reads were re-called with MiXCR into one record per CDR3 protein. The repertoire consists of hundreds of thousands of distinct CDR3 sequences, with around 14% occurring once and the leading ten covering 9.5% to 10%. The sample comprised blood. These TCRs come from a woman in her thirties with Graves' ophthalmopathy. The CDR3 runs from the conserved cysteine through the conserved F or W. The D gene is left open where the match is weak. Size is stated for part of the rows, as once, few or many counts, or as a class when the clone is expanded.

v_call	clone_size	d_call	j_call	cdr3_length	cdr3_aa	cdr3_nt
TRBV27	many	-	TRBJ2-5	12	CASSVPGGTQYF	TGTGCCAGCAGTGTTCCCGGCGGGACCCAGTACTTC
TRBV12-3/TRBV12-4	many	TRBD2	TRBJ2-7	14	CASSRLAGGNEQYF	TGTGCCAGCAGTAGACTAGCGGGGGGGAACGAGCAGTACTTC
TRBV2	few	-	TRBJ1-2	12	CATSWWRYGYTF	TGTGCCACCTCCTGGTGGCGCTATGGCTACACCTTC
TRBV2	-	-	TRBJ2-2	18	CASSVYPTLGGGTGELFF	TGTGCCAGCAGTGTTTACCCCACCCTGGGGGGAGGCACCGGGGAGCTGTTTTTT
TRBV27	many	TRBD2	TRBJ2-7	16	CASSHTLSGGPYEQYF	TGTGCCAGCAGTCACACGTTAAGCGGGGGGCCCTACGAGCAGTACTTC
TRBV19	few	-	TRBJ2-4	16	CASSIGGGVTKNIKYF	TGTGCCAGTAGTATAGGCGGTGGTGTGACCAAAAACATTAAGTACTTC
TRBV20-1	many	TRBD2	TRBJ2-2	16	CSARDYGLAGTGELFF	TGCAGTGCTAGAGATTATGGGCTAGCGGGTACCGGGGAGCTGTTTTTT
TRBV24-1	many	TRBD1	TRBJ2-5	17	CATSDPPGGPYQETQYF	TGTGCCACCAGTGACCCACCAGGGGGCCCCTACCAAGAGACCCAGTACTTC
TRBV27	many	-	TRBJ1-5	14	CASRGRDSNQPQHF	TGTGCCAGCAGAGGCAGGGATAGCAATCAGCCCCAGCATTTT
TRBV28	few	TRBD2	TRBJ2-7	15	CASSPLAGEIYEQYF	TGTGCCAGCAGTCCACTAGCGGGAGAAATCTACGAGCAGTACTTC
TRBV6-1	-	-	TRBJ1-1	13	CASTRQTNTEAFF	TGTGCCAGCACAAGGCAGACGAACACTGAAGCTTTCTTT
TRBV7-2	many	-	TRBJ1-1	13	CASSGDWNTEAFF	TGTGCCAGCAGCGGGGACTGGAACACTGAAGCTTTCTTT
TRBV27	many	TRBD1	TRBJ1-5	16	CASSQRTGDSNQPQHF	TGTGCCAGCAGTCAGCGGACAGGAGATAGCAATCAGCCCCAGCATTTT
TRBV20-1	-	-	TRBJ1-6	14	CSARDLISTSPLHF	TGCAGTGCTAGAGATTTGATTTCCACTTCACCCCTCCACTTT
TRBV6-1	many	-	TRBJ2-5	15	CASRPAHWAPETQYF	TGTGCCAGCAGACCCGCCCACTGGGCCCCAGAGACCCAGTACTTC
TRBV28	many	TRBD1	TRBJ1-6	15	CASSFNTGANSPLHF	TGTGCCAGCAGTTTTAATACAGGGGCTAATTCACCCCTCCACTTT
TRBV7-2	few	-	TRBJ2-2	20	CASSFRPPTRLTYNTGELFF	TGTGCCAGCAGCTTCCGGCCCCCGACACGGCTAACTTACAACACCGGGGAGCTGTTTTTT
TRBV19	many	TRBD1	TRBJ1-6	16	CASSSGTGTNNSPLHF	TGTGCCAGTAGTTCCGGGACAGGGACGAATAATTCACCCCTCCACTTT
TRBV12-3/TRBV12-4	-	-	TRBJ1-5	16	CASSLEITGWGQPQHF	TGTGCCAGCAGTTTAGAGATAACAGGGTGGGGACAGCCCCAGCATTTT
TRBV14	-	-	TRBJ1-1	16	CASSQSTGGLNTEASF	TGTGCCAGCAGCCAATCCACTGGGGGGTTGAACACTGAAGCTTCCTTT
TRBV29-1	many	TRBD1	TRBJ1-1	13	CSAAGGWDTEAFF	TGCAGCGCTGCAGGGGGCTGGGACACTGAAGCTTTCTTT
TRBV6-5	-	-	TRBJ2-7	16	CASSYSSRGSPYEQYF	TGTGCCAGCAGTTACTCGAGTCGGGGGTCCCCCTACGAGCAGTACTTC
TRBV6-1	-	-	TRBJ2-3	12	CASTADSDTQYF	TGTGCCAGCACAGCGGACTCAGATACGCAGTATTTT
TRBV27	-	-	TRBJ1-1	16	CASSVGGGGASRRSFF	TGTGCCAGCTCGGTGGGGGGCGGCGGGGCAAGCAGAAGATCTTTCTTT
TRBV7-3	-	-	TRBJ2-2	14	CASSFGSWTGELFF	TGTGCCAGCAGCTTTGGGAGCTGGACCGGGGAGCTGTTTTTT
TRBV11-2	-	TRBD1	TRBJ2-2	14	CASSLDRVTGELFF	TGTGCCAGCAGCTTGGACAGGGTCACCGGGGAGCTGTTTTTT
TRBV10-1	many	TRBD1	TRBJ1-5	18	CASRGDRERQFSNQPQHF	TGCGCCAGCAGGGGGGACAGGGAAAGGCAATTTAGCAATCAGCCCCAGCATTTT
TRBV28	-	-	TRBJ1-1	12	CATRTRGTEAFF	TGTGCCACCCGAACGAGGGGCACTGAAGCTTTCTTT
TRBV3-1	many	TRBD1	TRBJ1-2	15	CASSQESTGIGGYTF	TGTGCCAGCAGCCAGGAGTCGACAGGGATCGGCGGCTACACCTTC
TRBV28	many	-	TRBJ1-2	15	CASSLPRQGVYGYTF	TGTGCCAGCAGTTTACCCCGCCAGGGCGTTTATGGCTACACCTTC
TRBV24-1	many	-	TRBJ2-5	14	CATSEASRQETQYF	TGTGCCACCAGTGAGGCCTCCCGTCAAGAGACCCAGTACTTC
TRBV12-3/TRBV12-4	many	TRBD1	TRBJ2-7	13	CASSADRGHEQYF	TGTGCCAGCAGTGCGGACAGGGGGCACGAGCAGTACTTC
TRBV28	many	TRBD1	TRBJ2-7	17	CASSFRPDRPSSYEQYF	TGTGCCAGCAGTTTCCGCCCGGACAGGCCCAGCTCCTACGAGCAGTACTTC
TRBV20-1	few	TRBD1	TRBJ1-2	17	CSAFKPGQGDWSYGYTF	TGCAGTGCTTTTAAACCGGGACAGGGGGATTGGAGCTATGGCTACACCTTC
TRBV2	-	TRBD1	TRBJ2-5	11	CASSLGGYQYF	TGTGCCAGCAGTCTAGGGGGCTACCAGTACTTC
TRBV27	once	TRBD1	TRBJ1-2	14	CASSLMRTGNGYTF	TGTGCCAGCAGTTTAATGAGGACAGGGAATGGCTACACCTTC
TRBV14	few	TRBD2	TRBJ2-4	17	CASSQGPGGRAKNIKYF	TGTGCCAGCAGCCAAGGACCGGGAGGGCGAGCCAAAAACATTAAGTACTTC
TRBV6-1	many	TRBD1	TRBJ1-6	15	CASSEGQGTRSPLHF	TGTGCCAGCAGTGAAGGACAGGGGACCCGGTCACCCCTCCACTTT
TRBV4-1	many	-	TRBJ1-2	14	CASSPSPGDYGYTF	TGCGCCAGCAGCCCCAGCCCAGGGGACTATGGCTACACCTTC
TRBV20-1	many	TRBD1	TRBJ1-2	13	CSARGGTALGYTF	TGCAGTGCTAGAGGGGGGACAGCCCTAGGCTACACCTTC
TRBV19	-	TRBD2	TRBJ2-5	15	CASSILAGSQETQYF	TGTGCCAGTAGTATACTAGCGGGGTCACAAGAGACCCAGTACTTC
TRBV15	many	TRBD1	TRBJ1-1	13	CAATQGARTEAFF	TGTGCCGCAACACAGGGGGCGCGGACTGAAGCTTTCTTT
TRBV27	many	-	TRBJ1-1	13	CASSFGDPTEAFF	TGTGCCAGCAGTTTCGGTGACCCCACTGAAGCTTTCTTT
TRBV20-1	many	-	TRBJ1-2	15	CSARSGTQGNYGYTF	TGCAGTGCTAGAAGCGGGACACAAGGGAACTATGGCTACACCTTC
TRBV7-2	-	-	TRBJ2-5	14	CASSIRAIQETQYF	TGTGCCAGCAGCATCCGGGCGATCCAAGAGACCCAGTACTTC
TRBV28	many	-	TRBJ1-2	16	CASSPQGFGRNYGYTF	TGTGCCAGCAGTCCCCAGGGGTTCGGGCGTAACTATGGCTACACCTTC
TRBV29-1	-	TRBD2	TRBJ2-5	18	CSVIDRVGRLAGEGTQYF	TGCAGCGTTATCGACAGGGTTGGAAGACTAGCGGGAGAGGGGACCCAGTACTTC